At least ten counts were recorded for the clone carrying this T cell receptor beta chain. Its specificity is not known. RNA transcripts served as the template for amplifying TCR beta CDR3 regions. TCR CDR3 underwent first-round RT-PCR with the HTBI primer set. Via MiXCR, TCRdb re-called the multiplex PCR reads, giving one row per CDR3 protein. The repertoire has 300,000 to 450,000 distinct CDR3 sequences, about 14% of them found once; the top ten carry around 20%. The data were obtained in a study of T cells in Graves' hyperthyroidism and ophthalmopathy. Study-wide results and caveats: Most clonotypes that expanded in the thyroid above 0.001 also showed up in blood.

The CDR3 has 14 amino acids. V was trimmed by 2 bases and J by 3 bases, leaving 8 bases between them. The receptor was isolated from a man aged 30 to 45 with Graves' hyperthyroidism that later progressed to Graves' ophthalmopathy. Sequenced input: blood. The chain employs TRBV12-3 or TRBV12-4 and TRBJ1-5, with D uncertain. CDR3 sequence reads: CASSLSGPNQPQHF. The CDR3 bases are TGTGCCAGCAGTTTATCCGGGCCCAATCAGCCCCAGCATTTT.